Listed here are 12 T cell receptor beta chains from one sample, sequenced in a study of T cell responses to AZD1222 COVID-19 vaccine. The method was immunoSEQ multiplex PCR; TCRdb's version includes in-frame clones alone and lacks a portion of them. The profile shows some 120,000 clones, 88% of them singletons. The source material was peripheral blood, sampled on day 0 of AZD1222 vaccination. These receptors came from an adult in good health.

The CDR3 DNA is TGTGCCAGCAGTTACGCGGGGGGGAACAATCAGCCCCAGCATTTT. It codes for CASSYAGGNNQPQHF. The chain uses TRBV6-2 or TRBV6-3 and TRBJ1-5, with a tentative D call TRBD1 (5 bases). V was shortened by 2 bases and J by 3 bases, with 11 bases between the two germline ends. Germline-derived CDR1 and CDR2 are MNHEY and SVGEGT. The CDR3 is 15 amino acids.

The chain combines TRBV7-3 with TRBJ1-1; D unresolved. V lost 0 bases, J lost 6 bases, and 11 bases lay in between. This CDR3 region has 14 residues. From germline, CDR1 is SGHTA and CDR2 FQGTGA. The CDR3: CASSLTGAVPEAFF. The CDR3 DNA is TGTGCCAGCAGCTTAACAGGAGCGGTCCCTGAAGCTTTCTTT.

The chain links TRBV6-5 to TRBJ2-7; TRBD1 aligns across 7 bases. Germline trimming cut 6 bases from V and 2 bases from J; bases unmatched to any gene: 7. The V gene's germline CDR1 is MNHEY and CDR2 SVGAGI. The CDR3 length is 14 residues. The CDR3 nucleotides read TGTGCCAGCAGGCCGGGACAGACGACCTACGAGCAGTACTTC. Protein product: CASRPGQTTYEQYF.

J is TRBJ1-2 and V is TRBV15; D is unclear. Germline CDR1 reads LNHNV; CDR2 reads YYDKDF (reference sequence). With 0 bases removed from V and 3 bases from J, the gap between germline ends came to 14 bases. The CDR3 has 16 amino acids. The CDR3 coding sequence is TGTGCCACCAGCAGAGATGTGACCGAAGATGACTATGGCTACACCTTC. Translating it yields CATSRDVTEDDYGYTF.

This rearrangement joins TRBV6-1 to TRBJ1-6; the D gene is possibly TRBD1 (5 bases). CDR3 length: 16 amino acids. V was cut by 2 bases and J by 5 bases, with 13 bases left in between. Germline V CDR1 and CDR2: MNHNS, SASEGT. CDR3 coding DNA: TGTGCCAGCAGTGAACGGCGCAGGGCGGATAATTCACCCCTCCACTTT. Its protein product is CASSERRRADNSPLHF.

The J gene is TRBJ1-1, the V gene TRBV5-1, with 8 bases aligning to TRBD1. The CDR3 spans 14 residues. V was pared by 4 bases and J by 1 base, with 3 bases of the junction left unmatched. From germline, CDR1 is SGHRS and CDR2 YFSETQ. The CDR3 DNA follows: TGCGCCAGCAGCGCGGGACAGGCGAACACTGAAGCTTTCTTT. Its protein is CASSAGQANTEAFF.

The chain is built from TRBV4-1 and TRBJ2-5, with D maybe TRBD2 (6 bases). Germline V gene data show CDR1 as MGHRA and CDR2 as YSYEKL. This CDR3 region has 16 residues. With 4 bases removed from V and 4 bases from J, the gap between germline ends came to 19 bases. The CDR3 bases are TGCGCCAGCAGCCCCGAAGGGACTGGCCTAGGAGAGACCCAGTACTTC. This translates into CASSPEGTGLGETQYF.

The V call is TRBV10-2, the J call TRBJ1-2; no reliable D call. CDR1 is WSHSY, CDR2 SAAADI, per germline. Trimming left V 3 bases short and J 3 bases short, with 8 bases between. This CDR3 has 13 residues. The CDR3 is CASSDWGDYGYTF. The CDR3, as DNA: TGCGCCAGCAGTGATTGGGGTGACTATGGCTACACCTTC.

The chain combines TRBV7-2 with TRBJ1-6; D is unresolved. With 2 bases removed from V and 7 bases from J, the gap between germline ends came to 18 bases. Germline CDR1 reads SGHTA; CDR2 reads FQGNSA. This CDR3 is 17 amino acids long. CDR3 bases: TGTGCCAGCAGCTTAACCCAGCCCGACCCAAAAAATTCACCCCTCCACTTT. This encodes CASSLTQPDPKNSPLHF.

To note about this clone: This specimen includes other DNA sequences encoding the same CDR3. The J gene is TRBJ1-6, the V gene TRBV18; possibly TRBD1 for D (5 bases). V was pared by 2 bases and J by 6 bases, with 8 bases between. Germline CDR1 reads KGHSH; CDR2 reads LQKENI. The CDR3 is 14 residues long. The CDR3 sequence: CASSPSQGNSPLHF. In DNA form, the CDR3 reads TGTGCCAGCTCACCATCTCAGGGTAATTCACCCCTCCACTTT.

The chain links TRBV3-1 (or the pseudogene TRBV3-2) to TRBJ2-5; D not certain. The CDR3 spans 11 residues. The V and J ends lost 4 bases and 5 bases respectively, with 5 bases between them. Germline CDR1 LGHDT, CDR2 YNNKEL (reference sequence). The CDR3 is CASSLWETQYF. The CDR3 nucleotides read TGTGCCAGCAGCCTTTGGGAGACCCAGTACTTC.

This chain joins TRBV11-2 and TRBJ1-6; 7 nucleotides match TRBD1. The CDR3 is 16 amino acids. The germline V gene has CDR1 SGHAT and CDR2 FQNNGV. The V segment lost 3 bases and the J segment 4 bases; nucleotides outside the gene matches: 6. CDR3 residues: CASSFTTGVYNSPLHF. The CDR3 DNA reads TGTGCCAGCAGCTTCACAACAGGGGTGTATAATTCACCCCTCCACTTT.